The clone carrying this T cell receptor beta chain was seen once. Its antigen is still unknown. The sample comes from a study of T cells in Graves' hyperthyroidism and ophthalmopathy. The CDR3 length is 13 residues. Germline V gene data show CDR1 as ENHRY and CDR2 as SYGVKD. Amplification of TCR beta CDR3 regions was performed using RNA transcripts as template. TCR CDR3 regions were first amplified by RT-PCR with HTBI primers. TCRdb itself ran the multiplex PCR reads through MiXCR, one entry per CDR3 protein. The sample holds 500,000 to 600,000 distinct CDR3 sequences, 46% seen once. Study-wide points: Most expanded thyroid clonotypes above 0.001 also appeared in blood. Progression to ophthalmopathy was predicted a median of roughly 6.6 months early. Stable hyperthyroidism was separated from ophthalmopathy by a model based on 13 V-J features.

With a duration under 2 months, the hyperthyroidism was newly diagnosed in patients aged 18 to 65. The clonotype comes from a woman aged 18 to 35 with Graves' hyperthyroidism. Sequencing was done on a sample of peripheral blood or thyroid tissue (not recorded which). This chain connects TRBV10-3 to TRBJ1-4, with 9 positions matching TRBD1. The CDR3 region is CAKTGTGNEKLFF. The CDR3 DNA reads TGTGCTAAAACCGGGACAGGGAATGAAAAACTGTTTTTT.